The 14 T cell receptor beta chains reported below all come from one sample, sequenced in a study of tumor-infiltrating lymphocytes in primary liver carcinoma. TCR beta cDNA was made from approximately 500 ng total RNA with a constant-region primer. Libraries covering TCR beta were generated through three nested multiplex PCR rounds (using a slightly modified ARM-PCR). TRBV1-TRBV30 forward primers paired with a C-beta reverse primer were used in the first two PCR rounds, which ran approximately 10 cycles each. Each CDR3 protein is one row after TCRdb ran MiXCR on the multiplex PCR reads. The table includes more than 150,000 distinct CDR3 sequences, roughly 60% detected once. Unsorted whole blood yielded blood RNA, and germline DNA was extracted as well. The material sequenced was peripheral blood. These receptors all stem from a man aged 35 to 55 with primary liver carcinoma and hepatitis B virus infection.

Comment on this clonotype: Lacking the conserved final phenylalanine or tryptophan, this CDR3 likely reflects a read error. The chain employs TRBV7-8 and TRBJ2-1; maybe TRBD2 (6 bases). Germline V gene sequence: CDR1 SGHVS, CDR2 FQNEAQ. The CDR3 runs 16 residues. The CDR3 DNA sequence: TGTGTCAGCAGCTTAGGCGGCGGAGGGTCCTACAATGAGCAGTTCCTC. Translating gives CVSSLGGGGSYNEQFL.

Concerning this clonotype: The germline gene is not matched at one end of the junction; a read error may be the cause. The V and J genes are TRBV11-2 and TRBJ2-6; the match to TRBD1 covers 8 bases. Looked up from germline, CDR1 is SGHAT and CDR2 is FQNNGV. The CDR3 spans 18 residues. CDR3: CASIRRTGFVSGANVLTF. The CDR3 bases are TGTGCCAGCATCCGACGGACAGGGTTTGTGTCTGGGGCCAACGTCCTTACTTTC.

V is TRBV6-5 and J is TRBJ2-3, with 11 bases that match TRBD2. Germline assignment: CDR1 MNHEY and CDR2 SVGAGI. CDR3 length: 17 amino acids. V trimming: 5 bases; J trimming: 0 bases; junction bases outside the gene matches: 7. The CDR3 reads CASSKLRTSGSTDTQYF. The CDR3 DNA follows: TGTGCCAGCAGTAAGCTGAGGACTAGCGGGAGCACAGATACGCAGTATTTT.

CDR3 residues: CASSHDRGSGANVLTF. The CDR3 DNA follows: TGTGCCAGCAGCCACGACAGGGGCTCTGGGGCCAACGTCCTGACTTTC. V usage is TRBV6-2 or TRBV6-3 and J usage is TRBJ2-6; 8 bases fit TRBD1. The CDR3 is 16 amino acids. J gave up 0 bases and V 6 bases, and 4 bases lay outside the gene matches. Per the germline V gene, CDR1 is MNHEY and CDR2 is SVGEGT.

The chain joins TRBV28 to TRBJ2-5; tentatively, D is TRBD2 (5 bases). Trimming stripped 6 bases from V and 7 bases from J, with 9 bases between. The V gene's germline CDR1 is MDHEN and CDR2 SYDVKM. The CDR3 has 11 residues. The CDR3 is CASRLEGTQYF. CDR3 nucleotides: TGTGCCAGCAGACTCGAGGGGACCCAGTACTTC.

The chain is built from TRBV6-4 and TRBJ2-1; the D is unclear. The V end lost 9 bases, the J end lost 0 bases, and 15 bases lay between the germline ends. CDR1 is MRHNA, CDR2 SNTAGT, per germline. The CDR3 sequence is 15 residues long. This chain's CDR3 is CARALNPSSYNEQFF. CDR3 bases: TGTGCCAGAGCACTCAACCCGAGCTCCTACAATGAGCAGTTCTTC.

In its sample, this clonotype was seen many times. The genes are TRBV11-2 and TRBJ2-7; no clear D. Germline lookup yields CDR1 SGHAT and CDR2 FQNNGV. The CDR3 is 14 amino acids. Trimming shortened V by 8 bases and J by 7 bases, and 21 bases separated the two germline ends. CDR3 residues: CASARSEMVAEQYF. For the CDR3, the DNA is TGTGCCAGCGCCCGGAGTGAAATGGTTGCGGAGCAGTACTTC.

The chain uses TRBV12-3 or TRBV12-4 and TRBJ2-7, with 7 bases aligning to TRBD2. V trimming: 5 bases; J trimming: 2 bases; junction bases outside the gene matches: 6. CDR3 length: 14 amino acids. In nucleotides, the CDR3 is TGTGCCAGCAGTGGGAGGGACGGACCCTACGAGCAGTACTTC. Its translation: CASSGRDGPYEQYF.

This clonotype was seen just once. The chain joins TRBV29-1 to TRBJ1-1; the D is unclear. Germline CDR1 and CDR2: SQVTM and ANQGSEA. This CDR3 is 11 amino acids long. V shed 5 bases and J shed 1 base, with 5 bases lying between them. In DNA form, the CDR3 reads TGCAGCGTTACCGAGAACACTGAAGCTTTCTTT. Protein product: CSVTENTEAFF.

This chain links TRBV6-5 with TRBJ2-3; 10 nucleotides line up with TRBD1. Trimming removed 5 bases from V and 8 bases from J; junction bases left unmatched: 16. CDR1 and CDR2 (germline): MNHEY, SVGAGI. The CDR3 has 17 residues. The CDR3 DNA is TGTGCCAGCAGTCCCGTAGCGCCGGGACAGGGGCCAGTTACGCAGTATTTT. It is translated as CASSPVAPGQGPVTQYF.

Details on this clonotype: The junction differs from germline at one of its ends, possibly a read error. V gene TRBV4-1 combines with J gene TRBJ1-1; 7 bases are shared with TRBD1. Per germline, CDR1 MGHRA and CDR2 YSYEKL. This CDR3 spans 17 amino acids. The CDR3, as DNA: TGCGCCAGCAGCCTGGGGGCAGGGGGGCTCATGAACACTAAAGCTTTCTTT. Amino acid sequence: CASSLGAGGLMNTKAFF.

The chain employs TRBV13 and TRBJ1-2, with a tentative D call TRBD1 (6 bases). V was trimmed by 4 bases and J by 8 bases, leaving 17 bases between them. Germline values: CDR1 PRHDT, CDR2 FYEKMQ (reference sequence). The CDR3 runs 14 residues. The CDR3 DNA reads TGTGCCAGCAGCTCCGGCACAGGGAGTCGGGGCTACACCTTC. Amino acids: CASSSGTGSRGYTF.

The chain couples TRBV4-2 to TRBJ1-1; perhaps TRBD1 as D (6 bases). The germline V gene has CDR1 LGHNA and CDR2 YNFKEQ. V lost 1 base to trimming and J lost 4 bases, with 16 bases between them. The CDR3 covers 16 residues. Written as DNA, the CDR3 is TGTGCCAGCAGCCAAGCGGAGGGTCCCAGGGGCACTGAAGCTTTCTTT. Amino acid sequence: CASSQAEGPRGTEAFF.

This clonotype was observed a single time. An end of the junction does not agree with germline; a read error may underlie this. The chain has TRBV11-2 and TRBJ2-1; D is undetermined. Germline loops: CDR1 SGHAT, CDR2 FQNNGV. The CDR3 consists of 14 residues. The chain's CDR3 is CASSLGQSCNEQSF. CDR3 nucleotide sequence: TGTGCCAGCAGCTTAGGTCAGTCCTGCAATGAGCAGTCCTTC.